The TCR beta chain described here comes from a study of Ad26.COV2.S vaccination and SARS-CoV-2 variants. Turning to the study itself: Dosing was one shot or two shots 56 days apart.

Notes on the study in general: Vaccine and placebo groups showed comparable non-spike TCR breadth. Breadth, reportedly substantial, characterized the spike-specific CD8+ and CD4+ T cell responses after vaccination.

To note about this clone: Its antigen remains unknown.

Treatment reported: 19 received Ad26.COV2.S at low or high dose, single or two shots; about 5 received placebo; per-sample allocation not given. The samples date from day 63 after the first vaccine or placebo injection. The data were produced by immunoSEQ multiplex PCR, yet TCRdb's version contains in-frame clones alone and is incomplete. The table lists about 350,000 clones, roughly 81% of them singletons. This receptor was taken from a person between 18 and 59 years old who received the Ad26.COV2.S COVID-19 vaccine or a placebo. The specimen comprised peripheral blood, sampled in a trial of Ad26.COV2.S vaccine versus placebo.

CDR3 residues: CANHRGHNQPQHF. The CDR3 nucleotides read TGTGCCAACCACAGGGGGCATAATCAGCCCCAGCATTTT. V gene TRBV19 combines with J gene TRBJ1-5; TRBD1 matches 9 bases. This CDR3 region has 13 residues. J lost 4 bases, V lost 10 bases, and 5 bases had no gene match. Germline assignment: CDR1 LNHDA and CDR2 SQIVND (reference sequence).